The T cell receptor (beta chain) described here comes from a study of T cell repertoires in cytomegalovirus infection. Study-level background: Recently identified HLA-C-restricted CMV epitopes were used, and well-studied HLA-B-restricted CMV epitopes were used as well. Public TCR beta signature analysis indicated the presence of both CMV infection and matching HLA type.

The CDR3 contains 20 residues. Germline assignment: CDR1 SEHNR and CDR2 FQNEAQ (reference sequence). Trimming took 3 bases from V and 4 from J; bases not matched to a gene: 18. This clonotype has more than one count but fewer than ten. Its antigen is as yet unknown. Overall study results and limits: Cumulated frequencies of public TCR beta families served to identify carriers of CMV plus the relevant HLA.

TCRdb itself ran the reads through MiXCR, one entry per CDR3 protein. Of around 800,000 distinct CDR3 sequences listed, approximately 32% are singletons. The chain couples TRBV7-9 to TRBJ2-2; TRBD1 matches 9 bases. The source is a human donor in good health (CMV status not recorded). Some clones in this sample may be carry-over from other donors' samples. This specimen consisted of cultured CD8+ T cells from PBMCs, obtained from culture after CMV antigen stimulation. The CDR3 here is CASSFSNFYEGQGSTGELFF. CDR3 coding DNA: TGTGCCAGCAGCTTCTCGAATTTTTACGAAGGACAGGGGTCCACCGGGGAGCTGTTTTTT.